This T cell receptor (beta chain) was sequenced during a study of T cells in Graves' hyperthyroidism and ophthalmopathy. PBMCs were derived from around 10 ml fresh peripheral blood. The germline gives CDR1 SNHLY, CDR2 FYNNEI. V lost 7 bases to trimming and J lost 6 bases, with 21 bases between them. This CDR3 is 15 amino acids long. This clonotype has at least ten counts. Amplified TCR beta CDR3 regions came from RNA transcripts. An initial round of RT-PCR targeting the TCR CDR3 relied on the HTBI primer set. MiXCR, run by TCRdb on the multiplex PCR reads, gives a single entry per CDR3 protein. The table shows 300,000 to 450,000 distinct CDR3 sequences, with about 13% occurring only once.

Sequencing input: blood. This sequence originates from a man younger than 40 with Graves' hyperthyroidism that later progressed to Graves' ophthalmopathy. The V gene is TRBV2, the J gene TRBJ1-1, with D uncertain. The CDR3 DNA reads TGTGCCAGCAACGGGGAAGGGTCGGGCAGCGCTGAAGCTTTCTTT. The encoded protein is CASNGEGSGSAEAFF.